This T cell receptor beta chain appears in the sequencing data of a study of cytomegalovirus exposure and HLA in healthy donors. Across the whole study: Out of roughly 170 million T cells, an earlier analysis found fewer than 140 million unique TCR beta sequences in total.

Whole-study results and caveats: In a later analysis, a missense DCLRE1C variant was linked to TCR beta V- and J-gene trimming. Earlier findings revealed that most TCR beta V segments proved productive either about 90% or about 30% of the time.

PCR involved 60 Vbeta and 13 Jbeta primers. Sequenced by immunoSEQ multiplex PCR; TCRdb stores in-frame clones only, minus some. The sample carries more than 200,000 clones, over 60% recorded once. A remark on this clone: No antigen is known for it.

The sequence was collected from a man in his forties in good health and CMV-seronegative. The sample consisted of PBMCs.

CDR3 sequence: CSAIGYYSNQPQHF. DNA for the CDR3: TGCAGCGCCATAGGCTACTATAGCAATCAGCCCCAGCATTTT. The chain joins TRBV29-1 to TRBJ1-5; D is undetermined. The V end was cut by 7 bases, the J end by 0 bases, with 13 bases between. Germline CDR1 reads SQVTM; CDR2 reads ANQGSEA. The CDR3 is 14 residues long.